In its sample, the clone carrying this T cell receptor (beta chain) was seen a few times. This entry is derived from a study of blood T cell repertoires in COVID-19. Background on the study: Nucleic acid was either cDNA or gDNA, and it came from T cells, B-cell-depleted T cells, or PBMCs.

No more than 2 weeks before study entry, exposed participants had met a case of COVID-19. Methods used by the authors: Researchers report that nucleated cell counts were estimated from reference gene primer amplification. Libraries were prepared by immunoSEQ multiplex PCR; TCRdb keeps only in-frame clonotypes and omits some of them. The V and J calls and the clone size are those of that table, but D and trimming were determined from the DNA. The sample has approximately 150,000 clones; 87% are singletons. The sample consisted of PBMCs or T cells enriched from blood (not recorded which). This clonotype was obtained from a woman in her 40s who had been exposed to COVID-19.

DNA of the CDR3: TGTGCCAGTAGCGGACAGCTCCCCGAAAAACTGTTTTTT. Protein sequence: CASSGQLPEKLFF. This chain joins TRBV19 and TRBJ1-4; a possible D gene is TRBD1 (6 bases). Germline assignment: CDR1 LNHDA and CDR2 SQIVND (reference sequence). Trimming took 6 bases from V and 8 from J, leaving 13 bases between them. The CDR3 spans 13 residues. The full variable domain, its missing parts supplied by reference TRBV19 and TRBJ1-4, is DGGITQSPKYLFRKEGQNVTLSCEQNLNHDAMYWYRQDPGQGLRLIYYSQIVNDFQKGDIAEGYSVSREKKESFPLTVTSAQKNPTAFYLCASSGQLPEKLFFGSGTQLSVL.